This T cell receptor beta chain was retrieved from a study of cytomegalovirus exposure and HLA in healthy donors. Study context: As an earlier analysis found, some 180 million T cells yielded about 120 million unique TCR beta sequences.

Note on this clone: What it binds is not known.

Deletions cut 0 bases from V and 6 bases from J, with 12 bases between. The germline V gene encodes CDR1 SGDLS and CDR2 YYNGEE. CDR3 length: 15 residues. The PCR contained 60 Vbeta and 13 Jbeta primers. Profiling relied on immunoSEQ multiplex PCR, and the TCRdb table lists in-frame clones only, not all of them. The repertoire holds some 190,000 clones, with more than 60% as singletons. Study-wide results and limits: Within the data, a cluster of highly shared sequence variants was likely a sequencing artifact. A missense variant in DCLRE1C was later tied to TCR beta V- and J-gene trimming. When analyzed later, the rates of TCR association showed variation by HLA locus, with DRB1 the most and HLA-C the fewest.

The chain combines TRBV9 with TRBJ2-2; maybe TRBD2 (5 bases). The sequence was collected from a young man in good health and CMV-seronegative. The sample taken for sequencing was PBMCs. This chain's CDR3 is CASSVGLPGPGELFF. CDR3 DNA: TGTGCCAGCAGCGTAGGACTACCCGGGCCCGGGGAGCTGTTTTTT.